One T cell receptor beta chain is described in this entry. Its antigen is not yet known. Base qualities are not at hand, and no much larger clone is one base apart. The treatment or condition label, as the study defines it: live attenuated yellow fever vaccine strain. At each blood-draw timepoint, two biological replicates of bulk PBMCs were collected. A standard Ficoll-Paque protocol was used to isolate PBMCs from peripheral blood. RNA was extracted with TriZol from bulk PBMCs, CD4 and CD8 fractions, and dextramer-positive and dextramer-negative fractions. These data originate in a study of T cells after yellow fever vaccination (dated by TCRdb to between 2017 and 2020). For the study in its entirety: The SMART-Seq v4 Ultra Low Input RNA kit was used to prepare libraries from fractions with low cell numbers. To follow T-cell clones before and after both primary and booster YFV17D yellow fever vaccination, bulk TCR alpha and beta repertoires underwent longitudinal sequencing. Two healthy male donors, one aged 18 to 29 and one aged 30 to 40 years, were included in the cohort. Blood was collected at multiple timepoints before and after primary and secondary immunization, and bulk PBMC replicates and cell subsets were isolated.

The CDR3 sequence holds 15 residues, the cysteine and phenylalanine included. Of all the DNA, just the CDR3 is kept, 45 bases in frame from base 1. CDR1 and CDR2 are read off the germline V gene (reference sequence) as DFQATT and SNEGSKA. Relative to germline, V is missing 1 base and J is missing 5 bases, with 7 bases of the junction outside any gene match. Sequenced using an Illumina NovaSeq 6000. Synthesis of TCR cDNA relied on 5'RACE template switching, a step that introduced a universal primer site along with unique molecular identifiers. Priming of cDNA synthesis was performed from both the TCR alpha and TCR beta constant segments. Library amplification used two PCR steps, and the second PCR step added sample barcodes and sequencing adapters. Sequencing of libraries was performed on Illumina HiSeq 2500 (2x100 bp) or NovaSeq (2x150 bp). In the authors' own workflow: Demultiplexing of reads and collapsing into UMI consensus sequences were performed with MIGEC, and V(D)J alignment was carried out with MiXCR. Using edgeR on replicate PBMC samples, clonotypes were called vaccine-responding if FDR was below 0.01 and the log2 fold change was above 5 up to day 15. Each bulk clonotype received a CD4 or CD8 identity based on whether the sequenced CD4 or CD8 repertoire contained that clonotype at higher abundance. Through fastp at Q25 and MiXCR, TCRdb rebuilt clones from the public reads, retaining in-frame beta chains. When rows share a CDR3 protein, they turn into one entry using the most common DNA and genes. For this entry, the V and J calls and clone size follow TCRdb and not the study's own pipeline. The sample yields 250,000 to 400,000 distinct CDR3 sequences; about 4% were counted once. The ten largest clones capture around 24% of the sample.

General findings and caveats noted by the study authors: After the booster, most clones that had expanded after primary vaccination were detected again (around 97% of CD4 and around nine tenths of CD8), suggesting broad maintenance of memory. Compared with the primary T-cell response, the secondary T-cell response was weaker but faster, peaking on day 5 rather than day 15. Computational filtering was required because FACS-sorted repertoires could contain abundant contaminating clonotypes from the bulk population. Only a couple of donors were included in the study, so the extent to which the findings can be generalized is limited. A small fraction of clonotypes showed up in both the CD4 and CD8 compartments, probably as a result of convergent recombination.

The source was PBMCs, collected 5 days after the yellow fever booster vaccination. The rearrangement combines TRBV20-1 with TRBJ2-5; the central 10 bases match TRBD2. This sequence was found in a man between 18 and 35 years old who received the YFV17D yellow fever vaccine. The sequence in DNA is TGCAGTGCTAGAGTCTTAGCGGGGGGTTCGGAGACCCAGTACTTC. Its protein reads: CSARVLAGGSETQYF.